The 28 T cell receptor beta chains presented below share a single source sample, sequenced in a study of cytomegalovirus exposure and HLA in healthy donors. 60 Vbeta and 13 Jbeta primers were used in PCR. Repertoires were generated with immunoSEQ multiplex PCR, while TCRdb's copy carries only in-frame clones and drops some. The sample carries more than 85,000 clones, 60% to 80% recorded once. Input material: PBMCs. The origin of the receptors is a woman aged 45 to 65 in good health and CMV-seropositive.

The chain joins TRBV10-1 to TRBJ1-1, with D perhaps matching TRBD1 (6 bases). This CDR3 contains 12 residues. The ends were cut back, 3 bases at V and 8 bases at J, with 10 bases in the middle. Germline CDR1 is WNHNN and CDR2 is SYGVQD (reference sequence). CDR3 amino acids: CASSDTDREAFF. The CDR3 DNA reads as TGCGCCAGCAGTGACACCGACAGGGAAGCTTTCTTT.

This clone has only one observation. The chain combines TRBV5-5 with TRBJ2-7; D perhaps matches TRBD2 (5 bases). Germline CDR1 and CDR2: SGHKS and YYEKEE (reference sequence). This CDR3 contains 15 residues. V was pared by 1 base and J by 0 bases, with 11 bases between. The CDR3 DNA sequence: TGTGCCAGCAGCTTGCGAGGGTGGAGCTCCTACGAGCAGTACTTC. This translates into CASSLRGWSSYEQYF.

The chain combines TRBV5-4 with TRBJ2-1, with D possibly TRBD2 on 6 matching bases. The germline V and J ends were trimmed by 3 bases and 14 bases, with 18 bases remaining between them. This CDR3 is 13 amino acids long. Germline V gene lookup returns CDR1 SGHNT and CDR2 YYREEE (reference sequence). In nucleotides, the CDR3 is TGTGCCAGCAGCTCGGGGGTTCGGGCGTGGAAGTTCTTC. It yields the protein CASSSGVRAWKFF.

The genes are TRBV5-4 and TRBJ2-7; D unclear. V lost 4 bases, J lost 5 bases, and 13 bases lay in between. This CDR3 comprises 13 residues. Per germline, CDR1 SGHNT and CDR2 YYREEE (reference sequence). The CDR3 sequence: CASSPFPQNEQYF. CDR3 in DNA: TGTGCCAGCAGCCCCTTTCCCCAGAACGAGCAGTACTTC.

V is TRBV30 and J is TRBJ1-1; D is ambiguous. CDR1 is GTSNPN and CDR2 is SVGIG in the germline V gene (reference sequence). Trimming removed 2 bases at V and 3 bases at J, with 13 bases between. The CDR3 is made up of 14 amino acids. As DNA, the CDR3 is TGTGCCTGGAGTCCCCCAGGAACGCACACTGAAGCTTTCTTT. It yields the protein CAWSPPGTHTEAFF.

As DNA, the CDR3 is TGTGCCAGCAGCATAGGGCCGGGGGGGACTGAAGCTTTCTTT. Translating gives CASSIGPGGTEAFF. The chain uses TRBV5-4 and TRBJ1-1, with D perhaps TRBD1 (5 bases). Germline assignment: CDR1 SGHNT and CDR2 YYREEE (reference sequence). Trimming cost V 4 bases and J 5 bases, with 15 bases left between them. The CDR3 contains 14 residues.

CDR3 DNA: TGTGCCAGCAGCTTGCCAGGGGTTTTTGGCTACACCTTC. Its translation is CASSLPGVFGYTF. V gene TRBV5-8 combines with J gene TRBJ1-2, with D possibly being TRBD1 (6 bases). Trimming stripped 1 base from V and 7 bases from J, with 11 bases between. CDR1 is SGHTS and CDR2 is YDEGEE in the germline V gene. The CDR3 runs 13 residues.

The chain uses TRBV2 and TRBJ2-1; 11 bases fit TRBD2. The germline CDR1 and CDR2 sequences are SNHLY and FYNNEI. This CDR3 has 15 residues. V trimming: 6 bases; J trimming: 4 bases; junction bases outside the gene matches: 5. CDR3 bases: TGTGCCAGCAGATGGGGGACTAGCGGATACAATGAGCAGTTCTTC. Translating it yields CASRWGTSGYNEQFF.

This clone turned up a few times. The chain joins TRBV6-6 to TRBJ2-3; D remains unclear. The germline V gene has CDR1 MNHNY and CDR2 SVGAGI (reference sequence). There are 11 residues in the CDR3. CDR3: CAAKSADTQYF. The CDR3 bases are TGTGCAGCTAAGTCGGCAGATACGCAGTATTTT.

This chain links TRBV7-3 with TRBJ2-7; a weak D match, TRBD2 (6 bases). Trimming pared 5 bases from V and 4 bases from J, leaving 12 bases between. The CDR3 is 13 amino acids. Per the germline V gene, CDR1 is SGHTA and CDR2 is FQGTGA. DNA of the CDR3: TGTGCCAGCAGCCCTAAGGCGGGGTACGAGCAGTACTTC. It is translated as CASSPKAGYEQYF. The full variable domain, in which reference TRBV7-3 and TRBJ2-7 provide the parts outside the CDR3, is GAGVSQTPSNKVTEKGKYVELRCDPISGHTALYWYRQSLGQGPEFLIYFQGTGAADDSGLPNDRFFAVRPEGSVSTLKIQRTERGDSAVYLCASSPKAGYEQYFGPGTRLTVT.

The CDR3, as DNA: TGTGCCAGCAGTTTCCCGACATCCCGTCGAAACACCATATATTTT. It encodes CASSFPTSRRNTIYF. The chain employs TRBV28 and TRBJ1-3; D gene ambiguous. CDR3 length: 15 amino acids. V was clipped by 3 bases and J by 5 bases, with 14 bases between them. Germline V gives CDR1 MDHEN, CDR2 SYDVKM.

CDR3 amino acids: CASSLNRQGTGANVLTF. The CDR3 DNA reads as TGTGCCAGCAGCCTTAACAGACAGGGTACTGGGGCCAACGTCCTGACTTTC. The chain is built from TRBV7-2 and TRBJ2-6; TRBD1 aligns across 7 bases. The CDR3 contains 17 residues. V shed 5 bases and J 2 bases; nucleotides not matched to a gene: 9. CDR1 SGHTA and CDR2 FQGNSA come from the germline V gene.

The gene calls are TRBV28 and TRBJ1-1, with D unclear. The CDR3 is 11 amino acids. The V end lost 10 bases, the J end lost 3 bases, and 9 bases lay between the germline ends. Germline V gene lookup returns CDR1 MDHEN and CDR2 SYDVKM. CDR3 nucleotides: TGTGCCACCCTTCTAGACACTGAAGCTTTCTTT. This gives the protein CATLLDTEAFF.

V is TRBV9 and J is TRBJ2-1, with a possible D match to TRBD2 (6 bases). Germline CDR1 reads SGDLS; CDR2 reads YYNGEE. Trimming took 4 bases from V and 4 from J, leaving 9 bases between them. The CDR3 has 13 amino acids. The DNA of the CDR3 is TGTGCCAGCAGCTCACGGGGGTACAATGAGCAGTTCTTC. Protein product: CASSSRGYNEQFF. The full variable domain, in which reference TRBV9 and TRBJ2-1 provide the parts outside the CDR3, is DSGVTQTPKHLITATGQRVTLRCSPRSGDLSVYWYQQSLDQGLQFLIQYYNGEERAKGNILERFSAQQFPDLHSELNLSSLELGDSALYFCASSSRGYNEQFFGPGTRLTVL.

This clone came up once. The chain combines TRBV28 with TRBJ2-5, with TRBD2 identical over 9 bases. The DNA end is a closer match to TRBJ2-7, so the J assignment may be wrong. This CDR3 is built from 13 residues. Germline V gene lookup returns CDR1 MDHEN and CDR2 SYDVKM. This CDR3 is CASRGSGGYEQYF. DNA of the CDR3: TGTGCCAGCAGGGGTAGCGGGGGCTACGAGCAGTACTTC.

V is TRBV6-5 and J is TRBJ1-2; weak D call: TRBD1 (5 bases). The CDR3 is made up of 14 amino acids. The ends were cut back, 6 bases at V and 3 bases at J, with 14 bases in the middle. In germline, CDR1 is MNHEY, CDR2 SVGAGI. The CDR3 DNA is TGTGCCAGCAGCCAACCGGGGGGGTACTATGGCTACACCTTC. Its translation is CASSQPGGYYGYTF.

The rearrangement joins TRBV29-1 to TRBJ2-5; maybe TRBD2 (9 bases). The ends were cut back, 6 bases at V and 4 bases at J, with 24 bases in the middle. CDR1 and CDR2 (germline): SQVTM, ANQGSEA. This CDR3 is 16 amino acids long. CDR3 loop: CSVHQGAGGVRETQYF. CDR3 bases: TGCAGCGTGCATCAGGGGGCGGGAGGGGTTCGAGAGACCCAGTACTTC.

This rearrangement joins TRBV28 to TRBJ1-5; 8 nucleotides line up with TRBD1. CDR1 and CDR2 (germline): MDHEN, SYDVKM. The J segment lost 3 bases and the V segment lost 7 bases, leaving 5 bases of the junction unmatched. This CDR3 spans 14 amino acids. The CDR3 sequence: CASILQGDNQPQHF. For the CDR3, the DNA is TGTGCCAGCATCCTACAGGGGGACAATCAGCCCCAGCATTTT. Combining the CDR3 with reference TRBV28 and TRBJ1-5 gives the whole variable domain DVKVTQSSRYLVKRTGEKVFLECVQDMDHENMFWYRQDPGLGLRLIYFSYDVKMKEKGDIPEGYSVSREKKERFSLILESASTNQTSMYLCASILQGDNQPQHFGDGTRLSIL.

V is TRBV9 and J is TRBJ2-1; 9 bases line up with TRBD2. Per the germline V gene, CDR1 is SGDLS and CDR2 is YYNGEE. With 3 bases clipped from V and 2 bases from J, the junction kept 9 bases outside the gene matches. The CDR3 loop spans 17 amino acids. CDR3 loop: CASSANREREAYNEQFF. In DNA form, the CDR3 reads TGTGCCAGCAGCGCAAATCGAGAGCGGGAGGCCTACAATGAGCAGTTCTTC.

The V gene is TRBV6-4, the J gene TRBJ2-7, with D maybe TRBD2 (5 bases). Trimming shortened V by 6 bases and J by 3 bases, and 24 bases separated the two germline ends. Germline V gene sequence: CDR1 MRHNA, CDR2 SNTAGT. CDR3 length: 17 amino acids. CDR3 sequence (DNA): TGTGCCAGCAGGGTCGCAGGCCTCGGAGGTTGCTACTACGAGCAGTACTTC. Translating gives CASRVAGLGGCYYEQYF.

The chain has TRBV4-3 and TRBJ2-1; 12 bases line up with TRBD2. This CDR3 contains 15 residues. The J segment lost 7 bases and the V segment lost 1 base, leaving 2 bases of the junction unmatched. Germline CDR1 LGHNA, CDR2 YSLEER. CDR3 sequence reads: CASSQGTSGGNEQFF. The CDR3 DNA reads TGCGCCAGCAGCCAAGGTACTAGCGGGGGGAATGAGCAGTTCTTC.

This chain links TRBV11-1 with TRBJ2-1; tentative D call: TRBD1 (5 bases). Germline V gene data show CDR1 as SGHAT and CDR2 as FQDESV (reference sequence). The V end lost 1 base, the J end lost 8 bases, and 18 bases lay between the germline ends. The length of the CDR3 is 16 residues. The CDR3 reads CASSLGPTESIHEQFF. DNA of the CDR3: TGTGCCAGCAGCTTAGGGCCGACAGAGTCCATACATGAGCAGTTCTTC.

The rearrangement joins TRBV2 to TRBJ2-1, with 15 bases lining up with TRBD2. The germline CDR1 and CDR2 sequences are SNHLY and FYNNEI. The V and J ends lost 2 bases and 9 bases, in that order; junction bases with no gene match: 2. The CDR3 spans 15 residues. The CDR3 bases are TGTGCCAGCAGTGAAACGGGACTAGCGGGGGGTGAGCAGTTCTTC. Residues: CASSETGLAGGEQFF.

The chain employs TRBV2 and TRBJ2-5, with D perhaps TRBD1 (5 bases). The CDR3 totals 15 residues. Germline CDR1 and CDR2: SNHLY and FYNNEI. V was trimmed by 6 bases and J by 2 bases, leaving 16 bases between them. The chain's CDR3 is CASRSRNRRQETQYF. CDR3 DNA sequence: TGTGCCAGCAGATCGAGAAACAGGAGACAAGAGACCCAGTACTTC.

The chain combines TRBV15 with TRBJ2-2, with TRBD2 matching 14 bases. V shed 5 bases, J shed 8 bases, and the junction held 7 bases outside the gene matches. Germline CDR1 is LNHNV and CDR2 is YYDKDF (reference sequence). The CDR3 has 16 amino acids. The CDR3 spells CATSAGTSGSSGELFF. DNA for the CDR3: TGTGCCACCAGCGCCGGGACTAGCGGGAGTTCTGGGGAGCTGTTTTTT.

The chain uses TRBV5-3 and TRBJ2-7; possible D gene TRBD2, 6 bases. TRBV5-3 is assigned to the ORF class and has an uncertain function. Trimming took off 4 bases at V and 3 bases at J, with 11 bases between the two ends. The CDR3 covers 13 residues. The CDR3 is CARSGGAGYEQYF. CDR3 DNA sequence: TGTGCCAGAAGCGGCGGGGCTGGCTACGAGCAGTACTTC.

This clone was observed a few times. The V gene is TRBV25-1, the J gene TRBJ1-1; TRBD1 agrees at 8 bases. Germline loops: CDR1 MGHDK, CDR2 SYGVNS. CDR3 length equals 15 residues. The trim removed 3 bases at V and 0 bases at J, leaving 3 bases unmatched. For the CDR3, the DNA is TGTGCCAGCAGTGATAGACAGGGGATGAACACTGAAGCTTTCTTT. Translated, it gives CASSDRQGMNTEAFF.

The chain has TRBV18 and TRBJ2-3, with 10 nucleotides matching TRBD2. This CDR3 region has 15 residues. Unmatched junction bases numbered 2, after V lost 5 bases and J lost 0 bases. Germline V gene lookup returns CDR1 KGHSH and CDR2 LQKENI. The CDR3 nucleotides read TGTGCCAGCTCAAGTAGCGGGAGGAGCACAGATACGCAGTATTTT. Protein product: CASSSSGRSTDTQYF. Filled out from reference TRBV18 and TRBJ2-3, the complete variable domain reads NAGVMQNPRHLVRRRGQEARLRCSPMKGHSHVYWYRQLPEEGLKFMVYLQKENIIDESGMPKERFSAEFPKEGPSILRIQQVVRGDSAAYFCASSSSGRSTDTQYFGPGTRLTVL.